Sequencing of this TCR beta chain was carried out in a study of blood T cells in healthy people across ages. Broader study findings: In older individuals, TCR beta diversity per million T cells was lower, falling roughly linearly with age.

The CDR3 sequence is 15 residues long. V was clipped by 4 bases and J by 5 bases; unmatched bases: 10. CDR1 is SGHRS, CDR2 YFSETQ, per germline. This clonotype was picked up many times. No antigen is known for it. Combining a sample-barcoded 5' primer with a J-beta primer mix, a second PCR ran for roughly 7 to 11 cycles. TCRdb reprocessed the 5' RACE reads via MiXCR and lists one record per CDR3 protein. The table records 1.5 million to 2 million distinct CDR3 sequences, over 25% of them present only once. Isolation recovered at least 6.5 million PBMCs from every sample. Sequencing was carried out using blood. This TCR was sampled from a woman aged 25 to 39 in good health. The chain joins TRBV5-1 to TRBJ2-5; 8 bases line up with TRBD2. The CDR3 region is CASSAASGTSETQYF. In nucleotides, the CDR3 is TGCGCCAGCAGCGCGGCTTCGGGGACTAGTGAGACCCAGTACTTC.